This is a list of T cell receptor beta chains from one sample in a study of PD-L1 blockade in urothelial cancer. Profiling relied on immunoSEQ multiplex PCR, and the TCRdb table lists in-frame clones only, not all of them. The data show 45,000 or so clones, 70% to 90% seen once. The sample consisted of PBMCs, taken around atezolizumab (anti-PD-L1) treatment. The receptors were sampled from a donor over 35 with urothelial cancer. Both conserved end residues are part of each CDR3. D genes are given only for firm matches. Expanded clones are given a class, and other clones once, few, many or no size at all.

V: TRBV7-2; size: .; D: TRBD1; J: TRBJ1-5; DNA: TGTGCCACCCACAGGGGAGGTGGCAATCAGCCCCAGCATTTT; CDR3: CATHRGGGNQPQHF
V: TRBV6-1; size: .; D: .; J: TRBJ2-7; DNA: TGTGCCAGCAGTGCAGGACACAGCTCCTACGAGCAGTACTTC; CDR3: CASSAGHSSYEQYF
V: TRBV5-6; size: once; D: .; J: TRBJ1-2; DNA: TGTGCCAGCAGCTTCGCTAGGGGGGGGCGGAGTGGCTACACCTTC; CDR3: CASSFARGGRSGYTF
V: TRBV4-3; size: .; D: TRBD1; J: TRBJ2-6; DNA: TGCGCCAGCAGCCAGGCCCTCGGACAGGCTGGGGCCAACGTCCTGACTTTC; CDR3: CASSQALGQAGANVLTF
V: TRBV7-8; size: .; D: TRBD2; J: TRBJ2-1; DNA: TGTGCCAGCAGCTTAGCCTCTAGCGGGCTTACGGATGAGCAGTTCTTC; CDR3: CASSLASSGLTDEQFF
V: TRBV12-2; size: .; D: .; J: TRBJ2-2; DNA: TGTGCAAGTCGCTCTCCGGAGGGGACCGGGGAGCTGTTTTTT; CDR3: CASRSPEGTGELFF
V: TRBV6-4; size: once; D: .; J: TRBJ2-1; DNA: TGTGCCAGCAGTGCCACCCCCGGGACTGGGCACAATGAGCAGTTCTTC; CDR3: CASSATPGTGHNEQFF
V: TRBV11-2; size: .; D: TRBD2; J: TRBJ2-7; DNA: TGTGCCAGCAGCTTAGGGGCGGGAGCTGGCGACGAGCAGTACTTC; CDR3: CASSLGAGAGDEQYF
V: TRBV6-5; size: .; D: TRBD1; J: TRBJ2-7; DNA: TGTGCCAGCAGACCAACAGGGGGCTACGAGCAGTACTTC; CDR3: CASRPTGGYEQYF
V: TRBV27; size: .; D: TRBD1; J: TRBJ2-3; DNA: TGTGCCAGCAGTTTACCTAAGGGGGACAGCGTCCTCACAGATACGCAGTATTTT; CDR3: CASSLPKGDSVLTDTQYF
V: TRBV21-1; size: .; D: .; J: TRBJ1-5; DNA: TGTGCCAGCAGCAACGGACAGGAACCGATTCGGGGTTATAGCAATCAGCCCCAGCATTTT; CDR3: CASSNGQEPIRGYSNQPQHF
V: TRBV15; size: .; D: .; J: TRBJ2-5; DNA: TGTGCCACCAGCAGAGATCGACAGCAAGAGACCCAGTACTTC; CDR3: CATSRDRQQETQYF
V: TRBV11-2; size: .; D: TRBD2; J: TRBJ2-7; DNA: TGTGCCAGCAGCAACCAGGGGACTAGCGGTGTCGAGCAGTACTTC; CDR3: CASSNQGTSGVEQYF
V: TRBV7-3; size: .; D: .; J: TRBJ2-5; DNA: TGTGCCAGCAGCTTCAGCGCCGGCGAGACCCAGTACTTC; CDR3: CASSFSAGETQYF
V: TRBV7-3; size: .; D: TRBD2; J: TRBJ2-7; DNA: TGTGCCAGCAGCCCGCGTCCGGGCGGGAGCTTGGGCGAGCAGTACTTC; CDR3: CASSPRPGGSLGEQYF
V: TRBV29-1; size: .; D: .; J: TRBJ1-4; DNA: TGCAGCGTTGCCAGGGCCAATAATGAAAAACTGTTTTTT; CDR3: CSVARANNEKLFF
V: TRBV5-4; size: .; D: TRBD2; J: TRBJ2-3; DNA: TGTGCCAGCAGCTTGCGACTAGCGGGAGTAAGCACAGATACGCAGTATTTT; CDR3: CASSLRLAGVSTDTQYF
V: TRBV4-3; size: few; D: TRBD2; J: TRBJ2-5; DNA: TGCGCCAGCAGCCAAGGGGCTAGCGGGAGGCCGGGGGAGACCCAGTACTTC; CDR3: CASSQGASGRPGETQYF
V: TRBV7-8; size: .; D: TRBD1; J: TRBJ2-1; DNA: TGTGCCAGCAGCAGGGGACAGGGGGCTTGGAATGAGCAGTTCTTC; CDR3: CASSRGQGAWNEQFF
V: TRBV11-1; size: .; D: TRBD2; J: TRBJ2-2; DNA: TGTGCCAGCAGCCGCGGCGGGGGGAACACCGGGGAGCTGTTTTTT; CDR3: CASSRGGGNTGELFF
V: TRBV5-1; size: .; D: .; J: TRBJ1-2; DNA: TGCGCCAGCAGCTTGGGGACGGGGTCCGGTGACTATGGCTACACCTTC; CDR3: CASSLGTGSGDYGYTF
V: TRBV11-3; size: .; D: .; J: TRBJ2-1; DNA: TGTGCCAGCAGCTTAGTGGCTAGCCCATGGGATGAGCAGTTCTTC; CDR3: CASSLVASPWDEQFF
V: TRBV27; size: .; D: TRBD1; J: TRBJ2-7; DNA: TGTGCCAGCAGTTTACGGGGACAGGGCACCTACGAGCAGTACTTC; CDR3: CASSLRGQGTYEQYF
V: TRBV27; size: .; D: TRBD2; J: TRBJ2-7; DNA: TGTGCCAGCAGTTCTCGGGGGGAGGGGTACGAGCAGTACTTC; CDR3: CASSSRGEGYEQYF
V: TRBV19; size: once; D: TRBD2; J: TRBJ2-5; DNA: TGTGCCAGTAGTATAGTGGGGACTAGGCAAGCGGCCCAGTACTTC; CDR3: CASSIVGTRQAAQYF
V: TRBV6-1; size: .; D: .; J: TRBJ2-6; DNA: TGTGCCAGCAGCCTAGGAACCGGGGCCAACGTCCTGACTTTC; CDR3: CASSLGTGANVLTF
V: TRBV21-1; size: medium-sized; D: .; J: TRBJ1-2; DNA: TGTGCCAGCAGCTCCCCAGGGGGCTATGGCTACACCTTC; CDR3: CASSSPGGYGYTF
V: TRBV5-1; size: .; D: .; J: TRBJ2-7; DNA: TGCGCCAGCAGCTTAGTGGGCGAGGGTTGGGAGCAGTACTTC; CDR3: CASSLVGEGWEQYF
V: TRBV6-6; size: .; D: .; J: TRBJ2-7; DNA: TGTGCCAGCACCACCCAACAGGGTCCCTACGAGCAGTACTTC; CDR3: CASTTQQGPYEQYF
V: TRBV28; size: .; D: .; J: TRBJ1-1; DNA: TGTGCCAGCAGTCCAGCCGGGACACTGAACACTGAAGCTTTCTTT; CDR3: CASSPAGTLNTEAFF
V: TRBV28; size: .; D: TRBD2; J: TRBJ2-5; DNA: TGTGCCAGCAGTAACCCGGTGGGACTAGCGGGAACAGGGGAGACCCAGTACTTC; CDR3: CASSNPVGLAGTGETQYF
V: TRBV2; size: .; D: .; J: TRBJ2-1; DNA: TGTGCCACCCGCCCCCCGGCAGGGCATGAGCAGTTCTTC; CDR3: CATRPPAGHEQFF